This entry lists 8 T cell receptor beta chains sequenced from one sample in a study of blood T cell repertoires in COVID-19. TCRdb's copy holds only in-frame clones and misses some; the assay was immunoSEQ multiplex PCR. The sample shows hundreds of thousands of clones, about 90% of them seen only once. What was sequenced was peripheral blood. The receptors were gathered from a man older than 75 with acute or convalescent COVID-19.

The CDR3 loop reads CASRLDRGNEQFF. The CDR3 nucleotides read TGTGCCAGCAGATTGGACAGGGGGAATGAGCAGTTCTTC. This chain joins TRBV2 and TRBJ2-1; 10 nucleotides align to TRBD1. This CDR3 comprises 13 residues. V lost 6 bases, J lost 7 bases, and 3 bases stayed unmatched. Germline V gene lookup returns CDR1 SNHLY and CDR2 FYNNEI.

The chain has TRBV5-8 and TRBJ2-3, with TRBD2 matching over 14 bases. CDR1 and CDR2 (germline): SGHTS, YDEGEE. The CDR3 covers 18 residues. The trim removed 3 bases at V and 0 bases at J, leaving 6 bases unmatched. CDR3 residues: CASSYGTSGRTSTDTQYF. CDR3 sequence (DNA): TGTGCCAGCAGCTATGGGACTAGCGGGAGAACAAGCACAGATACGCAGTATTTT.

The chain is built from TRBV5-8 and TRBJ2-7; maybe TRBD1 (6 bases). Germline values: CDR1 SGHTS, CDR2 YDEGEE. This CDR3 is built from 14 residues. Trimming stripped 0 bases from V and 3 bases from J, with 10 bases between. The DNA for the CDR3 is TGTGCCAGCAGCTTGGGACAGGAGTTCTACGAGCAGTACTTC. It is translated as CASSLGQEFYEQYF.

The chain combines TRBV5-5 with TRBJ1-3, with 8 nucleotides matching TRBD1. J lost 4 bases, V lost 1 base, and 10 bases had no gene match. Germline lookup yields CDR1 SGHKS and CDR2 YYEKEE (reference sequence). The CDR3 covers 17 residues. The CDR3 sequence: CASSLRQGAVLGNTIYF. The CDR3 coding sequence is TGTGCCAGCAGCTTGCGGCAGGGGGCCGTTTTGGGAAACACCATATATTTT.

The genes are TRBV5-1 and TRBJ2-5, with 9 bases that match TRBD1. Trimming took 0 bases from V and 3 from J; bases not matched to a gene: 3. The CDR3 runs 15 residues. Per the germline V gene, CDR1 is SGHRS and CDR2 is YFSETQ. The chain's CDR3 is CASSLAGTGKETQYF. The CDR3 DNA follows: TGCGCCAGCAGCTTGGCAGGGACAGGGAAAGAGACCCAGTACTTC.

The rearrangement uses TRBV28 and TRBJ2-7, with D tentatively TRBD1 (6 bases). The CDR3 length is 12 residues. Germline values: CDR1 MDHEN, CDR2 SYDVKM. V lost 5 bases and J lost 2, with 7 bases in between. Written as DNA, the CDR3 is TGTGCCAGCAGTGGGGGCCCCTACGAGCAGTACTTC. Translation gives CASSGGPYEQYF.

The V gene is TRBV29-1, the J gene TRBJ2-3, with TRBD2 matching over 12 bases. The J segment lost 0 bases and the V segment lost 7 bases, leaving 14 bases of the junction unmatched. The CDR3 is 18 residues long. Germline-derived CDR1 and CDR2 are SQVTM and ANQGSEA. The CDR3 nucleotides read TGCAGCGCCAGAAGAGAGCTAGCGGGAGGGACAAGCACAGATACGCAGTATTTT. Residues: CSARRELAGGTSTDTQYF.

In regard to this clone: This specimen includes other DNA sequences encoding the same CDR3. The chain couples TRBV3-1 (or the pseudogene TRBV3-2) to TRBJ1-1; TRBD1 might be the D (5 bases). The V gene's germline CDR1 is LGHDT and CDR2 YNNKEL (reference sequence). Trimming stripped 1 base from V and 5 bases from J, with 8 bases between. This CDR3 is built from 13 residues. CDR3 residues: CASSQVGGTEAFF. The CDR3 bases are TGTGCCAGCAGCCAAGTCGGGGGGACTGAAGCTTTCTTT.